This entry lists 32 T cell receptor beta chains sequenced from one sample in a study of OX40 agonist ivuxolimab in advanced cancers. The library was generated by the immunoSEQ multiplex PCR assay. This immuneACCESS table, as held by TCRdb, lists in-frame sequences with V and J called but not all clones. Of the missing ones, under half trace to an unresolved V gene in checked studies; the others have no known cause. A total of more than 80,000 clones appear in this sample, about 88% of them only once. Clones ranked in the top ten supply approximately 0.67% of the sample. Sample: CD4+ or CD8+ T cells sorted from blood, taken in a trial of the OX40 agonist ivuxolimab. Every receptor here comes from an adult with an advanced solid tumor such as melanoma, head and neck, liver or kidney cancer.

V is TRBV7-6 and J is TRBJ2-3, with 10 bases that match TRBD2. The CDR3 extends over 14 amino acids. The V and J ends lost 4 bases and 5 bases, in that order; junction bases with no gene match: 3. CDR1 is SGHVS and CDR2 is FNYEAQ in the germline V gene. The CDR3 region is CASSSGLARDTQYF. The CDR3 DNA sequence: TGTGCCAGCAGCTCGGGACTAGCGAGAGATACGCAGTATTTT.

The chain uses TRBV15 and TRBJ2-2, with a tentative D call TRBD1 (6 bases). The germline V gene has CDR1 LNHNV and CDR2 YYDKDF (reference sequence). V was trimmed by 5 bases and J by 7 bases, leaving 8 bases between them. The CDR3 runs to 12 residues. The DNA for the CDR3 is TGTGCCACCAGCGCCAGGGGCGGGGAGCTGTTTTTT. Translated, it gives CATSARGGELFF.

The chain couples TRBV14 to TRBJ2-1; D not certain. There are 12 residues in the CDR3. V was shortened by 1 base and J by 15 bases, with 13 bases between the two germline ends. Germline V lookup: CDR1 SGHDN, CDR2 FVKESK. CDR3 residues: CASSQGSGHRFF. CDR3 bases: TGTGCCAGCAGCCAAGGATCGGGCCATCGGTTCTTC.

A few counts support this clone. This chain joins TRBV5-1 and TRBJ1-2; 7 nucleotides line up with TRBD1. The V and J ends lost 0 bases and 6 bases, in that order; junction bases with no gene match: 5. This CDR3 is built from 14 residues. Germline V gives CDR1 SGHRS, CDR2 YFSETQ. CDR3 residues: CASSLDRGPDGYTF. The CDR3 coding sequence is TGCGCCAGCAGCTTGGACAGGGGACCGGATGGCTACACCTTC. The full variable domain, completed using reference TRBV5-1 and TRBJ1-2, is KAGVTQTPRYLIKTRGQQVTLSCSPISGHRSVSWYQQTPGQGLQFLFEYFSETQRNKGNFPGRFSGRQFSNSRSEMNVSTLELGDSALYLCASSLDRGPDGYTFGSGTRLTVV.

This chain uses TRBV18 with TRBJ1-2, with 7 bases aligning to TRBD1. The length of the CDR3 is 14 residues. The V gene end was trimmed by 4 bases and the J gene end by 4 bases; junction bases not matched to a gene: 6. Germline CDR1 is KGHSH and CDR2 is LQKENI. In nucleotides, the CDR3 is TGTGCCAGCTCACTGGACAGGTTCGTCTATGGCTACACCTTC. Its translation is CASSLDRFVYGYTF.

The V gene is TRBV19, the J gene TRBJ2-5; 10 bases agree with TRBD2. Germline assignment: CDR1 LNHDA and CDR2 SQIVND (reference sequence). V was pared by 3 bases and J by 6 bases, with 7 bases of the junction left unmatched. This CDR3 has 15 amino acids. The chain's CDR3 is CASSMSGGAEKTQYF. The CDR3, as DNA: TGTGCCAGTAGTATGAGCGGGGGGGCGGAGAAGACCCAGTACTTC.

The rearrangement uses TRBV9 and TRBJ2-1; 10 nucleotides line up with TRBD2. The CDR3 sequence is 15 residues long. Germline assignment: CDR1 SGDLS and CDR2 YYNGEE. The V gene end was trimmed by 0 bases and the J gene end by 6 bases; junction bases not matched to a gene: 3. CDR3 in DNA: TGTGCCAGCAGCGTAGAACTAGCGGGACGCAATGAGCAGTTCTTC. This gives the protein CASSVELAGRNEQFF.

V and J are TRBV28 and TRBJ2-5, with TRBD2 matching 7 bases. Germline CDR1 MDHEN, CDR2 SYDVKM. This CDR3 region has 16 residues. V was pared by 2 bases and J by 6 bases, with 12 bases of the junction left unmatched. The CDR3 sequence is CASSLDLRGGLQTQYF. The CDR3 DNA is TGTGCCAGCAGTTTAGATTTGCGGGGAGGGCTACAGACCCAGTACTTC.

The V gene is TRBV30, the J gene TRBJ1-3; D is uncertain. The V gene's germline CDR1 is GTSNPN and CDR2 SVGIG (reference sequence). The V gene lost 4 bases and the J gene lost 3 bases, with 10 bases spanning the gap. This CDR3 is 13 amino acids long. The DNA for the CDR3 is TGTGCCTGGAATAAAGGTTTTGGAAACACCATATATTTT. This sequence encodes CAWNKGFGNTIYF.

This chain connects TRBV14 to TRBJ2-7, with 7 nucleotides matching TRBD1. The CDR3 covers 17 residues. With V trimmed by 0 bases and J by 7 bases, 15 bases remained unmatched. Looked up from germline, CDR1 is SGHDN and CDR2 is FVKESK. CDR3 sequence reads: CASSQDLVRGGAWEQYF. The DNA for the CDR3 is TGTGCCAGCAGCCAAGATCTAGTGAGAGGGGGCGCGTGGGAGCAGTACTTC.

The chain uses TRBV7-2 and TRBJ2-7; D uncertain. Germline V gene sequence: CDR1 SGHTA, CDR2 FQGNSA. The CDR3 totals 14 residues. Between the trimmed V and J ends, which lost 4 bases and 3 bases, there was a span of 13 bases. CDR3 sequence: CASSSTPSSYEQYF. The CDR3 nucleotides are TGTGCCAGCAGCTCCACCCCCAGCAGCTACGAGCAGTACTTC.

The gene calls are TRBV6-1 and TRBJ2-5; D gene uncertain. The CDR3 is 17 amino acids. CDR1 and CDR2 (germline): MNHNS, SASEGT. Trimming shortened V by 2 bases and J by 3 bases, and 19 bases separated the two germline ends. Written as DNA, the CDR3 is TGTGCCAGCAGTGAAAGGGCCCGGGTCGCCTCTAAAGAGACCCAGTACTTC. This sequence encodes CASSERARVASKETQYF.

The chain combines TRBV5-6 with TRBJ1-4; TRBD1 matches at 7 bases. Losses at the gene ends were 2 bases for V and 2 bases for J; bases not matched to a gene: 9. CDR1 and CDR2 from the germline V gene are SGHDT and YYEEEE. The CDR3 has 17 residues. The CDR3, as DNA: TGTGCCAGCAGCTTATACGGGACAGCGACGACTAATGAAAAACTGTTTTTT. Its protein is CASSLYGTATTNEKLFF.

The chain recombines TRBV2 with TRBJ1-4; TRBD1 is a possible D gene (5 bases). The germline V and J ends were trimmed by 8 bases and 5 bases, with 15 bases remaining between them. The CDR3 is made up of 14 amino acids. Germline V gene data show CDR1 as SNHLY and CDR2 as FYNNEI. The CDR3 loop is CASHMGVLNEKLFF. CDR3 coding DNA: TGTGCCAGCCACATGGGGGTGCTAAATGAAAAACTGTTTTTT.

The chain combines TRBV5-1 with TRBJ2-5, with D perhaps assigned TRBD1 or TRBD2 (5 bases each). Germline V gene data show CDR1 as SGHRS and CDR2 as YFSETQ. Trimming cost V 4 bases and J 5 bases, with 15 bases left between them. This CDR3 has 14 amino acids. The CDR3: CASSPDNRRETQYF. As DNA, the CDR3 is TGCGCCAGCAGCCCGGACAACCGGAGGGAGACCCAGTACTTC.

The V gene is TRBV9, the J gene TRBJ2-6, with 9 bases identical to TRBD1. Germline V gene lookup returns CDR1 SGDLS and CDR2 YYNGEE. V gave up 7 bases and J gave up 0 bases; unmatched junction bases: 14. The CDR3 covers 19 residues. CDR3 in DNA: TGTGCCAGCGGCCCATATACAGGGGGCCTCTTCTCTGGGGCCAACGTCCTGACTTTC. It codes for CASGPYTGGLFSGANVLTF.

The chain recombines TRBV11-3 with TRBJ2-1, with D possibly matching TRBD2 (5 bases). Germline V gene data show CDR1 as SGHNT and CDR2 as YENEEA. V shed 4 bases and J shed 5 bases, with 9 bases lying between them. This CDR3 contains 13 residues. This chain's CDR3 is CASSSAEDNEQFF. The CDR3 nucleotides read TGTGCCAGCAGCTCAGCGGAGGACAATGAGCAGTTCTTC.

The chain uses TRBV29-1 and TRBJ1-4; D perhaps matches TRBD1 (6 bases). CDR1 is SQVTM, CDR2 ANQGSEA, per germline. The CDR3 spans 13 residues. Trimming took off 0 bases at V and 8 bases at J, with 10 bases between the two ends. The CDR3 region has the DNA TGCAGCGTTGAAGATCGGGGGCGAGAAAAACTGTTTTTT. Protein: CSVEDRGREKLFF.

The J gene is TRBJ2-1, the V gene TRBV7-2; 10 positions match TRBD2. Looked up from germline, CDR1 is SGHTA and CDR2 is FQGNSA. The CDR3 sequence is 15 residues long. V dropped 5 bases and J dropped 5; count of bases not matched to a gene: 6. CDR3 coding DNA: TGTGCCAGCAGCGTCCTAGCGGGAGTTAACAATGAGCAGTTCTTC. Encoded protein: CASSVLAGVNNEQFF.

The chain has TRBV7-2 and TRBJ2-5; 12 bases line up with TRBD2. Germline V gene data show CDR1 as SGHTA and CDR2 as FQGNSA. Germline trimming cut 5 bases from V and 10 bases from J; bases unmatched to any gene: 8. The CDR3 runs to 14 residues. In DNA, the CDR3 is TGTGCCAGCAGCCCCCCGACTAGCGGGGGTGACCAGTACTTC. It specifies CASSPPTSGGDQYF.

The J gene is TRBJ2-3, the V gene TRBV5-8, with D perhaps given as TRBD1 or TRBD2 (6 bases each). In germline, CDR1 is SGHTS, CDR2 YDEGEE. V lost 3 bases and J lost 6, with 11 bases in between. This CDR3 is 13 amino acids long. CDR3 region: CASSWGAGDTQYF. As DNA, the CDR3 is TGTGCCAGCAGCTGGGGGGCTGGTGATACGCAGTATTTT.

The rearrangement uses TRBV6-1 and TRBJ2-7, with 11 bases that match TRBD2. This CDR3 is built from 15 residues. Germline values: CDR1 MNHNS, CDR2 SASEGT. The junction had 8 bases not matched to a gene; V was cut back by 4 bases and J by 6 bases. The CDR3 DNA sequence: TGTGCCAGCAGTGTCCTTAGCGGGAGGGTAGGCGAGCAGTACTTC. The encoded protein is CASSVLSGRVGEQYF.

The rearrangement links TRBV18 to TRBJ1-2, with D possibly TRBD1 on 5 matching bases. The CDR3 extends over 15 amino acids. The V end was cut by 3 bases, the J end by 0 bases, with 11 bases between. CDR1 KGHSH and CDR2 LQKENI come from the germline V gene. The CDR3 bases are TGTGCCAGCTCACCCGGGGCCTTAGCTAACTATGGCTACACCTTC. Translated, it gives CASSPGALANYGYTF.

The chain carries TRBV6-5 and TRBJ2-3; D is unresolved. Deletions cut 0 bases from V and 3 bases from J, with 7 bases between. Germline CDR1 is MNHEY and CDR2 is SVGAGI. The CDR3 contains 14 residues. The CDR3: CASSYSKATDTQYF. CDR3 in DNA: TGTGCCAGCAGTTACTCGAAGGCAACAGATACGCAGTATTTT.

This clone was picked up a small number of times. This rearrangement joins TRBV27 to TRBJ1-6; D is possibly TRBD1 (5 bases). This CDR3 comprises 15 residues. V shed 6 bases and J shed 10 bases, with 19 bases lying between them. Germline loops: CDR1 MNHEY, CDR2 SMNVEV (reference sequence). The CDR3 bases are TGTGCCAGCAGCGACAGACCCGGCCTGGGGTCACCCCTCCACTTT. Translating gives CASSDRPGLGSPLHF.

The chain recombines TRBV6-5 with TRBJ2-6, with D unclear. In germline, CDR1 is MNHEY, CDR2 SVGAGI. The CDR3 consists of 14 residues. Trimming pared 4 bases from V and 4 bases from J, leaving 8 bases between. This chain's CDR3 is CASSFLGGANVLTF. The CDR3, as DNA: TGTGCCAGCAGTTTCCTCGGGGGGGCCAACGTCCTGACTTTC.

This rearrangement joins TRBV9 to TRBJ1-2; 8 nucleotides agree with TRBD1. This CDR3 is 12 amino acids long. From germline, CDR1 is SGDLS and CDR2 YYNGEE. Trimming cost V 7 bases and J 5 bases; bases outside gene matches: 4. The CDR3 sequence is CASAQGDYGYTF. The CDR3, as DNA: TGTGCCAGCGCACAGGGGGATTATGGCTACACCTTC.

This chain links TRBV11-3 with TRBJ2-3, with 8 bases fitting TRBD1. The CDR3 totals 14 residues. J gave up 7 bases and V 5 bases, and 8 bases lay outside the gene matches. Germline loops: CDR1 SGHNT, CDR2 YENEEA. In DNA form, the CDR3 reads TGTGCCAGCAGCCACGGACAGGGAAGAAATACGCAGTATTTT. Translation gives CASSHGQGRNTQYF.

The V call is TRBV29-1, the J call TRBJ1-4; D perhaps matches TRBD1 (6 bases). The germline V and J ends were trimmed by 7 bases and 2 bases, with 17 bases remaining between them. The CDR3 is 15 residues long. The germline V gene has CDR1 SQVTM and CDR2 ANQGSEA. CDR3 in amino acids: CSARPAQGTNEKLFF. Here the CDR3 DNA reads TGCAGCGCTAGGCCGGCCCAGGGGACTAATGAAAAACTGTTTTTT.

The chain uses TRBV19 and TRBJ2-5; TRBD1 matches at 10 bases. Germline assignment: CDR1 LNHDA and CDR2 SQIVND (reference sequence). The CDR3 loop spans 15 amino acids. V shed 3 bases and J 4 bases; nucleotides not matched to a gene: 5. The CDR3 reads CASSIGRQGAETQYF. The DNA of the CDR3 is TGTGCCAGTAGTATCGGGCGACAGGGGGCAGAGACCCAGTACTTC.

V usage is TRBV6-1 and J usage is TRBJ2-5; either TRBD1 or TRBD2 may supply D (5 bases each). This CDR3 has 15 residues. CDR1 MNHNS and CDR2 SASEGT come from the germline V gene. V gave up 3 bases and J gave up 7 bases, with 18 bases separating them. CDR3 bases: TGTGCCAGCAGTGAGGGGGTATTGGCCGGCGGGACCCAGTACTTC. As protein: CASSEGVLAGGTQYF.

The gene calls are TRBV19 and TRBJ2-1; maybe TRBD1 (6 bases). With 0 bases removed from V and 10 bases from J, the gap between germline ends came to 10 bases. The germline gives CDR1 LNHDA, CDR2 SQIVND (reference sequence). This CDR3 region has 13 residues. CDR3 sequence reads: CASSIDRGNEQFF. The DNA for the CDR3 is TGTGCCAGTAGTATAGATAGGGGGAACGAGCAGTTCTTC.